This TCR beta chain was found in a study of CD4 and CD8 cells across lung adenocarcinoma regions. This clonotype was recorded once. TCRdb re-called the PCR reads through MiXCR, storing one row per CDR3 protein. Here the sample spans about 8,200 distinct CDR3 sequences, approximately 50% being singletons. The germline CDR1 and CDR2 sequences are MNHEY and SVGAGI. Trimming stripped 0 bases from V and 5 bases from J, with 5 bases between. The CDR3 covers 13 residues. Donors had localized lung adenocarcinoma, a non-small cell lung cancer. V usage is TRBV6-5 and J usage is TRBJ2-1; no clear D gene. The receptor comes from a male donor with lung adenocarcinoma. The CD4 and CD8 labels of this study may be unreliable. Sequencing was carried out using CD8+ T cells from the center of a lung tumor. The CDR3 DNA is TGTGCCAGCAGTTACTCGGTCGACAATGAGCAGTTCTTC. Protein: CASSYSVDNEQFF.